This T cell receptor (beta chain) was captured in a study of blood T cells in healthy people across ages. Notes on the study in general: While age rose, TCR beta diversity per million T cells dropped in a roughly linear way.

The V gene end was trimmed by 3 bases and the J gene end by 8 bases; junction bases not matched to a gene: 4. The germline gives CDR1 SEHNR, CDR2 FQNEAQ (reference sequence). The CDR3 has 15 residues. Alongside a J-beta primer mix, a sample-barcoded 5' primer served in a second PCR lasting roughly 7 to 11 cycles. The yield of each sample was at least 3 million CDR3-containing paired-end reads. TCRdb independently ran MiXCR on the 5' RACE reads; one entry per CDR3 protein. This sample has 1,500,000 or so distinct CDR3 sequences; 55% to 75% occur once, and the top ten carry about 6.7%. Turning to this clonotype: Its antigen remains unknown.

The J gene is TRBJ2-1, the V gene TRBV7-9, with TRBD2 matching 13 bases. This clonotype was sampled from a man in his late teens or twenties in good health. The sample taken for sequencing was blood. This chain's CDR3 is CASSLTSGRLDEQFF. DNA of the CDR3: TGTGCCAGCAGCTTGACTAGCGGGAGGCTAGATGAGCAGTTCTTC.